This TCR beta chain was observed in a study of T cells in women clearing cervical HPV infection. Here immunoSEQ multiplex PCR was the method, and the copy in TCRdb shows in-frame clones only, minus some. Recorded for this sample: about 34,000 clones. The CDR3 loop spans 14 amino acids. Germline CDR1 reads SGHTA; CDR2 reads FQGTGA. V gave up 2 bases and J gave up 5 bases, with 7 bases separating them. Turning to this clone: Read data end 3 residues before the CDR3 end; the end is taken from the germline J gene.

The chain has TRBV7-3 and TRBJ1-6; D not certain. Sequencing input: blood buffy coat. The receptor was isolated from a woman between 18 and 75 years old with a cervical HPV16 infection that either progressed to CIN3+ or cleared (not recorded which). The CDR3 is CASSLYRDNSPLHF. CDR3 DNA (partial): TGTGCCAGCAGCTTATACAGAGATAATTCACCC.